This entry lists 27 T cell receptor beta chains sequenced from one sample in a study of T-cell reconstitution after alpha-beta-depleted transplantation in children. Unique molecular identifiers were incorporated when the TCRbeta library was constructed. TCRdb reprocessed the PCR reads with MiXCR, giving one entry per CDR3 protein. Among roughly 200,000 distinct CDR3 sequences listed, approximately 11% were seen once. The source was PBMCs, collected before TCRalphabeta/CD19-depleted stem cell transplant. The receptors were sampled from a child younger than two with acute myeloid leukemia, due to receive a stem cell transplant.

This clonotype showed up many times. The junction departs from germline at one end; a sequencing error may be responsible. The V call is TRBV5-1, the J call TRBJ1-3; D call uncertain. The CDR3 is 14 residues long. CDR1 and CDR2 from the germline V gene are SGHRS and YFSETQ. CDR3 amino acids: CASSLEGSGNTIYF. The CDR3 DNA is TGTGCCAGCAGCTTAGAGGGCTCTGGAAACACCATATATTTT.

Ten or more counts support this clonotype. This chain links TRBV27 with TRBJ1-1, with D possibly being TRBD1 (5 bases). Trimming shortened V by 2 bases and J by 0 bases, and 16 bases separated the two germline ends. CDR3 size: 17 residues. Germline V gene data show CDR1 as MNHEY and CDR2 as SMNVEV (reference sequence). The CDR3 DNA follows: TGTGCCAGCAGTTTAAAAGGGTGGGGCACTTTGAACACTGAAGCTTTCTTT. Its protein product is CASSLKGWGTLNTEAFF.

This clonotype was found many times. The rearrangement joins TRBV27 to TRBJ1-4; TRBD1 is a possible D gene (5 bases). V was pared by 0 bases and J by 5 bases, with 13 bases between. Germline values: CDR1 MNHEY, CDR2 SMNVEV (reference sequence). CDR3 length: 16 amino acids. The CDR3 sequence: CASSLSPTGLNEKLFF. The CDR3 DNA sequence: TGTGCCAGCAGTTTATCCCCAACAGGTCTAAATGAAAAACTGTTTTTT.

There are many counts of this clonotype. The rearrangement uses TRBV29-1 and TRBJ2-7; 8 bases map to TRBD2. CDR1 and CDR2 (germline): SQVTM, ANQGSEA. The CDR3 runs 15 residues. J gave up 2 bases and V 4 bases, and 10 bases lay outside the gene matches. CDR3 nucleotides: TGCAGCGTTGGGGTCAAGCGGGGGCCGACCTACGAGCAGTACTTC. Translated: CSVGVKRGPTYEQYF.

This clonotype has ten or more counts. V and J are TRBV12-3 or TRBV12-4 and TRBJ1-6; D is ambiguous. This CDR3 contains 14 residues. The V and J ends lost 3 bases and 7 bases respectively, with 10 bases between them. CDR3 sequence: CASSLVMSNSPLHF. CDR3 in DNA: TGTGCCAGCAGTTTGGTCATGAGCAATTCACCCCTCCACTTT.

This clonotype was counted at least ten times. V is TRBV5-1 and J is TRBJ2-7; tentative D call: TRBD2 (5 bases). Trimming left V 0 bases short and J 3 bases short, with 10 bases between. Germline assignment: CDR1 SGHRS and CDR2 YFSETQ. The CDR3 consists of 14 residues. CDR3: CASSLVAGLYEQYF. Written as DNA, the CDR3 is TGCGCCAGCAGCTTGGTTGCGGGCCTCTACGAGCAGTACTTC.

Worth noting for this clonotype: A junction end diverges from the germline sequence, so it may reflect a read error. The rearrangement uses TRBV4-1 and TRBJ2-1, with 12 bases identical to TRBD2. The CDR3 spans 14 residues. Germline loops: CDR1 MGHRA, CDR2 YSYEKL. CDR3 region: CVSSHRTSGDEQFF. The CDR3 DNA is TGCGTCAGCAGCCACAGGACTAGCGGGGATGAGCAGTTCTTC.

Many counts were recorded for this clonotype. The chain joins TRBV14 to TRBJ1-1, with a weak D call TRBD1 (5 bases). Germline V gene lookup returns CDR1 SGHDN and CDR2 FVKESK. V was pared by 5 bases and J by 7 bases, with 23 bases between. This CDR3 is 16 amino acids long. DNA of the CDR3: TGTGCCAGCAGCGCCCGAGCAGGGTTCGGAACAGGTGAAGCTTTCTTT. As protein: CASSARAGFGTGEAFF.

In its sample, this clonotype was seen many times. V usage is TRBV5-1 and J usage is TRBJ1-3; 7 nucleotides align to TRBD1. CDR3 length: 16 residues. Germline V gives CDR1 SGHRS, CDR2 YFSETQ. The J segment lost 1 base and the V segment lost 3 bases, leaving 7 bases of the junction unmatched. CDR3 in amino acids: CASSWTYRGSGNTIYF. The CDR3 DNA follows: TGCGCCAGCAGCTGGACCTACAGGGGATCTGGAAACACCATATATTTT.

This clonotype was detected only a few times. V gene TRBV30 combines with J gene TRBJ2-5; no clear D. CDR3 length: 15 amino acids. The V end was cut by 1 base, the J end by 1 base, with 13 bases between. The germline V gene encodes CDR1 GTSNPN and CDR2 SVGIG (reference sequence). The CDR3 bases are TGTGCCTGGAGTGGAGGTGCGCACGTCCAAGAGACCCAGTACTTC. As protein: CAWSGGAHVQETQYF. Drawing the rest from reference TRBV30 and TRBJ2-5, the complete variable domain is SQTIHQWPATLVQPVGSPLSLECTVEGTSNPNLYWYRQAAGRGLQLLFYSVGIGQISSEVPQNLSASRPQDRQFILSSKKLLLSDSGFYLCAWSGGAHVQETQYFGPGTRLLVL.

Notes on this clonotype: A clone one base away is much larger, so this may be a read error. CDR3 loop: CASSLDPTELDTIYF. CDR3 nucleotides: TGCGCCAGCAGCTTGGACCCGACAGAGCTGGACACCATATATTTT. This chain connects TRBV5-1 to TRBJ1-3, with D perhaps matching TRBD1 (5 bases). CDR3 length equals 15 residues. Germline CDR1 reads SGHRS; CDR2 reads YFSETQ. V lost 0 bases to trimming and J lost 8 bases, with 15 bases between them.

The chain links TRBV19 to TRBJ2-1, with 13 bases fitting TRBD2. This CDR3 is 16 amino acids long. Looked up from germline, CDR1 is LNHDA and CDR2 is SQIVND (reference sequence). With 3 bases clipped from V and 8 bases from J, the junction kept 7 bases outside the gene matches. The CDR3 coding sequence is TGTGCCAGTAGTATTCGACGGACTAGCGGGGGAGATGAGCAGTTCTTC. It specifies CASSIRRTSGGDEQFF.

The chain recombines TRBV6-2 or TRBV6-3 with TRBJ2-7, with D perhaps matching TRBD1 (5 bases). Germline loops: CDR1 MNHEY, CDR2 SVGEGT. This CDR3 contains 16 residues. V was trimmed by 0 bases and J by 3 bases, leaving 15 bases between them. CDR3 protein: CASSYSAFGQIYEQYF. The CDR3 DNA is TGTGCCAGCAGTTACTCGGCATTCGGACAAATCTACGAGCAGTACTTC.

Ten or more counts support this clonotype. V and J are TRBV20-1 and TRBJ2-2; 11 bases match TRBD2. This CDR3 has 14 residues. The V segment lost 1 base and the J segment 5 bases; nucleotides outside the gene matches: 0. Looked up from germline, CDR1 is DFQATT and CDR2 is SNEGSKA (reference sequence). The CDR3 sequence: CSARGTSGTGELFF. CDR3 bases: TGCAGTGCTAGAGGGACTAGCGGGACCGGGGAGCTGTTTTTT.

This clonotype has more than one count but fewer than ten. The J gene is TRBJ1-2, the V gene TRBV4-2; tentative D call: TRBD1 (5 bases). The germline V gene encodes CDR1 LGHNA and CDR2 YNFKEQ. Between the trimmed V and J ends, which lost 2 bases and 5 bases, there was a span of 12 bases. This CDR3 is built from 14 residues. This CDR3 is CASSQPGRNYGYTF. In nucleotides, the CDR3 is TGTGCCAGCAGCCAACCGGGACGGAATTATGGCTACACCTTC.

This clonotype was observed at least ten times. The V gene is TRBV7-9, the J gene TRBJ2-1; D perhaps matches TRBD1 (6 bases). V lost 5 bases and J lost 6, with 17 bases in between. The CDR3 totals 15 residues. Germline V lookup: CDR1 SEHNR, CDR2 FQNEAQ (reference sequence). In nucleotides, the CDR3 is TGTGCCAGCAGCCCTGTAGAGGGGGTATTCAATGAGCAGTTCTTC. Amino acids: CASSPVEGVFNEQFF.

This clonotype was counted at least ten times. This rearrangement joins TRBV20-1 to TRBJ2-7; a possible D gene is TRBD2 (6 bases). This CDR3 region has 11 residues. V was shortened by 3 bases and J by 4 bases, with 7 bases between the two germline ends. Germline assignment: CDR1 DFQATT and CDR2 SNEGSKA (reference sequence). The CDR3 DNA reads TGCAGTGCTAGCCGGGAGTACGAGCAGTACTTC. Translation gives CSASREYEQYF.

This clonotype was counted many times. The chain links TRBV20-1 to TRBJ2-1, with 14 bases that match TRBD2. CDR1 is DFQATT and CDR2 is SNEGSKA in the germline V gene (reference sequence). This CDR3 comprises 19 residues. Unmatched junction bases numbered 13, after V lost 4 bases and J lost 2 bases. DNA of the CDR3: TGCAGTGCTACCGGGACTAGCGGGAGTGTGGGGGGGGCCTACAATGAGCAGTTCTTC. This codes for CSATGTSGSVGGAYNEQFF.

This clonotype was seen many times. The CDR3 is CSSGLATTYEQYF. The DNA of the CDR3 is TGCAGTTCCGGACTAGCGACTACCTACGAGCAGTACTTC. V and J are TRBV20-1 and TRBJ2-7; TRBD2 aligns across 9 bases. The CDR3 totals 13 residues. Trimming at V came to 8 bases and at J to 2 bases, leaving 7 bases not matched to a gene. Germline V gene data show CDR1 as DFQATT and CDR2 as SNEGSKA (reference sequence).

This clonotype was seen repeatedly, ten times or more. The chain joins TRBV3-1 to TRBJ1-5; possibly TRBD1 for D (5 bases). This CDR3 has 16 amino acids. Deletions cut 4 bases from V and 2 bases from J, with 15 bases between. From germline, CDR1 is LGHDT and CDR2 YNNKEL (reference sequence). CDR3 protein: CASSPHGAEGNQPQHF. CDR3 nucleotides: TGTGCCAGCAGCCCTCACGGGGCGGAAGGCAATCAGCCCCAGCATTTT.

In its sample, this clonotype was seen many times. V and J are TRBV5-1 and TRBJ2-3, with 8 bases matching TRBD1. Trimming removed 2 bases from V and 6 bases from J; junction bases left unmatched: 2. The CDR3 is 13 amino acids. The germline CDR1 and CDR2 sequences are SGHRS and YFSETQ. CDR3 sequence: CASSFGQGDTQYF. The CDR3 coding sequence is TGCGCCAGCAGCTTTGGACAGGGCGATACGCAGTATTTT.

This clonotype was recorded many times. The rearrangement uses TRBV12-3 or TRBV12-4 and TRBJ1-4; perhaps TRBD1 as D (5 bases). V was cut by 5 bases and J by 8 bases, with 15 bases left in between. The CDR3 is 14 amino acids. The CDR3 sequence: CASSHLGRGEKLFF. The CDR3 region has the DNA TGTGCCAGCAGTCACCTGGGACGCGGAGAAAAACTGTTTTTT.

This clonotype occurred a few times. J is TRBJ2-7 and V is TRBV18; TRBD1 agrees at 10 bases. V shed 4 bases, J shed 5 bases, and the junction held 2 bases outside the gene matches. In germline, CDR1 is KGHSH, CDR2 LQKENI. The CDR3 totals 13 residues. The CDR3 is CASSRQGANEQYF. The CDR3 region has the DNA TGTGCCAGCTCACGACAGGGGGCTAACGAGCAGTACTTC.

This clonotype has ten or more counts. The V call is TRBV6-2 or TRBV6-3, the J call TRBJ2-5; 8 positions agree with TRBD1. The CDR3 extends over 16 amino acids. Germline lookup yields CDR1 MNHEY and CDR2 SVGEGT. After removal of 2 bases from V and 5 bases from J, the junction contained 10 bases not matched to a gene. CDR3 sequence (DNA): TGTGCCAGCAGTTACGATCCCAGGGGGCGATGGGAGACCCAGTACTTC. Its protein is CASSYDPRGRWETQYF.

About this clonotype: Just one base apart from a much larger clone, this may be a read error. The V call is TRBV9, the J call TRBJ2-1; D could derive from TRBD1 or TRBD2 (5 bases each). Deletions cut 2 bases from V and 8 bases from J, with 17 bases between. CDR3 length: 15 residues. Per germline, CDR1 SGDLS and CDR2 YYNGEE. The CDR3 here is CASSVPPARGDEQFF. In DNA form, the CDR3 reads TGTGCCAGCAGCGTCCCCCCAGCGCGAGGGGATGAGCAGTTCTTC.

The chain has TRBV12-3 or TRBV12-4 and TRBJ1-5, with a possible D match to TRBD1 (6 bases). This CDR3 contains 13 residues. V was clipped by 6 bases and J by 7 bases, with 13 bases between them. This chain's CDR3 is CASSPGDGQPQHF. The DNA for the CDR3 is TGTGCCAGCAGCCCAGGGGACGGACAGCCCCAGCATTTT.

This clonotype was found many times. The gene calls are TRBV5-1 and TRBJ2-7, with no clear D. V lost 0 bases and J lost 2, with 9 bases in between. CDR3 length equals 14 residues. The germline V gene has CDR1 SGHRS and CDR2 YFSETQ. CDR3 residues: CASSLEVTTYEQYF. The CDR3 bases are TGCGCCAGCAGCTTGGAAGTCACCACCTACGAGCAGTACTTC.